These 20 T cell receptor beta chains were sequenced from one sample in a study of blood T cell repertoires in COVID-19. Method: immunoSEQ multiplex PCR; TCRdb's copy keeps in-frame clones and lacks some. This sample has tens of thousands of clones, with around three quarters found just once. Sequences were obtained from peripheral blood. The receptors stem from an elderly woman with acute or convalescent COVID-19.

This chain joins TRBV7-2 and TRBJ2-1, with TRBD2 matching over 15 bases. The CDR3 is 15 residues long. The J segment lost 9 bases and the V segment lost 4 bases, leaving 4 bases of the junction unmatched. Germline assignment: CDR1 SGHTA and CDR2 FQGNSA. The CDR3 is CASSSGLAGGGEQFF. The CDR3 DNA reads TGTGCCAGCAGCTCGGGACTAGCGGGGGGAGGTGAGCAGTTCTTC.

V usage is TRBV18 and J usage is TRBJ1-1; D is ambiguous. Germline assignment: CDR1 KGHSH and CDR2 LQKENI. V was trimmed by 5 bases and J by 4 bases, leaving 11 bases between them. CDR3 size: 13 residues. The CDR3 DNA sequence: TGTGCCAGCTCAGGCGGGGAACTCACTGAAGCTTTCTTT. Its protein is CASSGGELTEAFF.

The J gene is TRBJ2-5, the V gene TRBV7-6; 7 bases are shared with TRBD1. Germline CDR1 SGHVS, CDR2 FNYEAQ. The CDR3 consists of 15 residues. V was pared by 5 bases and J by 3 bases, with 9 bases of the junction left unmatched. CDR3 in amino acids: CASSPGTAQEETQYF. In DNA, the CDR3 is TGTGCCAGCAGCCCCGGGACAGCGCAAGAAGAGACCCAGTACTTC.

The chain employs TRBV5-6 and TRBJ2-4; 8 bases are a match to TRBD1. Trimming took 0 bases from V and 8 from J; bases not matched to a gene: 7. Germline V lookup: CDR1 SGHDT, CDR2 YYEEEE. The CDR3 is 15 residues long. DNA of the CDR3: TGTGCCAGCAGCTTGGAAGGACAGGGAATAGACATTCAGTACTTC. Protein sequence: CASSLEGQGIDIQYF.

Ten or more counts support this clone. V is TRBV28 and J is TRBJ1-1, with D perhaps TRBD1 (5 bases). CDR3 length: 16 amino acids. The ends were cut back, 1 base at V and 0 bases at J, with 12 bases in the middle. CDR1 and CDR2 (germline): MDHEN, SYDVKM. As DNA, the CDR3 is TGTGCCAGCAGTTTATACCTGCGGGGCATGAACACTGAAGCTTTCTTT. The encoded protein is CASSLYLRGMNTEAFF. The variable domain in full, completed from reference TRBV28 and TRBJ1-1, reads DVKVTQSSRYLVKRTGEKVFLECVQDMDHENMFWYRQDPGLGLRLIYFSYDVKMKEKGDIPEGYSVSREKKERFSLILESASTNQTSMYLCASSLYLRGMNTEAFFGQGTRLTVV.

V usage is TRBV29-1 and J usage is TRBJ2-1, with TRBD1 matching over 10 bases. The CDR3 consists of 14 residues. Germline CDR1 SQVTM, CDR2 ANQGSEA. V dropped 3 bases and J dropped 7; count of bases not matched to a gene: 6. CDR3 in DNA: TGCAGCGTTGACCGACGGACAGGGGGGAATGAGCAGTTCTTC. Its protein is CSVDRRTGGNEQFF.

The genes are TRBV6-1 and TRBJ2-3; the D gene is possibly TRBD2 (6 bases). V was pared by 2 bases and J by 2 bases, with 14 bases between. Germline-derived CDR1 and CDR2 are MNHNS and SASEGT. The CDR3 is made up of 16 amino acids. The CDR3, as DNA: TGTGCCAGCAGTGAAACGGGGAGGAGGGACACAGATACGCAGTATTTT. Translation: CASSETGRRDTDTQYF.

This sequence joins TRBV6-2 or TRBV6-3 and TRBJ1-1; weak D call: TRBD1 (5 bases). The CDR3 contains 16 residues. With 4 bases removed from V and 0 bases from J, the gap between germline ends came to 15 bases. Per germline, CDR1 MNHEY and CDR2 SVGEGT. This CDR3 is CASSFNRMVMNTEAFF. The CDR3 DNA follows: TGTGCCAGCAGTTTCAACAGGATGGTCATGAACACTGAAGCTTTCTTT.

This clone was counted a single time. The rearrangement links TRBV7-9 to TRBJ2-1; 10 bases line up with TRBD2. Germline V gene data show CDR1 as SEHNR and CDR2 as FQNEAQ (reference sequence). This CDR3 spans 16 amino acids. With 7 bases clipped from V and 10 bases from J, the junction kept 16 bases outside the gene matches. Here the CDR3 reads CASTQYGASGRLEQFF. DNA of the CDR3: TGTGCCAGCACCCAATACGGGGCTAGCGGGAGACTGGAGCAGTTCTTC.

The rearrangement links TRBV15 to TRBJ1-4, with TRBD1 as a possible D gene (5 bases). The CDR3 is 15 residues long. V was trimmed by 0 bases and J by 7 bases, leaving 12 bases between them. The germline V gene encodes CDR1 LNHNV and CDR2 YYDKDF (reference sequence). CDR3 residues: CATSRERGRGEKLFF. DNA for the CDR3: TGTGCCACCAGCAGAGAAAGGGGCCGAGGTGAAAAACTGTTTTTT. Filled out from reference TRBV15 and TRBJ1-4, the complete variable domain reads DAMVIQNPRYQVTQFGKPVTLSCSQTLNHNVMYWYQQKSSQAPKLLFHYYDKDFNNEADTPDNFQSRRPNTSFCFLDIRSPGLGDTAMYLCATSRERGRGEKLFFGSGTQLSVL.

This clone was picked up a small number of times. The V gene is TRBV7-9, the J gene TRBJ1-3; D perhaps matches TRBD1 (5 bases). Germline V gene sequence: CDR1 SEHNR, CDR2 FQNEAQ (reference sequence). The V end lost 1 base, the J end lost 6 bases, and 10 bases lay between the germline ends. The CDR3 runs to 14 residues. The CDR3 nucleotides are TGTGCCAGCAGCTTAGGGACAAGTGTAAACACCATATATTTT. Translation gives CASSLGTSVNTIYF.

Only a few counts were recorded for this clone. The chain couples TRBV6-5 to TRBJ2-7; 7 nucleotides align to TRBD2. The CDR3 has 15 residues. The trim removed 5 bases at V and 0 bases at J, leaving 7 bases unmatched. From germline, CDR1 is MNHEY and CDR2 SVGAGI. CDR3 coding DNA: TGTGCCAGCAGTCGTCGAGAGCGGGGCTCCTACGAGCAGTACTTC. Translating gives CASSRRERGSYEQYF.

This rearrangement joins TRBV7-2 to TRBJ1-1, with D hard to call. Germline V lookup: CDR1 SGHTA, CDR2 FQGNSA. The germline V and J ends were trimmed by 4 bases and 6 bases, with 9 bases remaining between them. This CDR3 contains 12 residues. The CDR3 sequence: CASSWRASEAFF. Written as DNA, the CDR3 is TGTGCCAGCAGCTGGAGGGCGTCTGAAGCTTTCTTT.

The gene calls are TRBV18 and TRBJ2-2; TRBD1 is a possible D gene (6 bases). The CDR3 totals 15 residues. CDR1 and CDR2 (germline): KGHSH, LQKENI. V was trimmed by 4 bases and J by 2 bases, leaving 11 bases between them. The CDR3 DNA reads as TGTGCCAGCTCACAAGGGACAACTAACACCGGGGAGCTGTTTTTT. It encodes CASSQGTTNTGELFF.

The CDR3 DNA follows: TGTGCCAGCAGTGAAGCTCGAGCGGGAGTGGGGCCTGGCTCCTACAATGAGCAGTTCTTC. Translated, it gives CASSEARAGVGPGSYNEQFF. The chain joins TRBV6-1 to TRBJ2-1, with 8 bases lining up with TRBD2. The CDR3 has 20 residues. Germline lookup yields CDR1 MNHNS and CDR2 SASEGT. The V gene end was trimmed by 0 bases and the J gene end by 0 bases; junction bases not matched to a gene: 13.

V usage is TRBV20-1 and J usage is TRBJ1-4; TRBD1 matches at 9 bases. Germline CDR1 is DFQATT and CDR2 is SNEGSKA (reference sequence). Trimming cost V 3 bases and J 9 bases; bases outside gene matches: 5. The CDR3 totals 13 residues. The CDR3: CSASETGGKKLFF. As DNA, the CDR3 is TGCAGTGCTAGTGAGACAGGGGGAAAAAAACTGTTTTTT.

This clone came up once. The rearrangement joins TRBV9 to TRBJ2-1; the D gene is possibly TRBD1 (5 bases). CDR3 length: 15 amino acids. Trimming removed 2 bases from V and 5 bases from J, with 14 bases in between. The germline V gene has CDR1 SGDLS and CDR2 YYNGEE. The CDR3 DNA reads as TGTGCCAGCAGCGTCGAGCCGACAGAGCACAATGAGCAGTTCTTC. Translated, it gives CASSVEPTEHNEQFF. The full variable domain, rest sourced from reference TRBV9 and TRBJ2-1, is DSGVTQTPKHLITATGQRVTLRCSPRSGDLSVYWYQQSLDQGLQFLIQYYNGEERAKGNILERFSAQQFPDLHSELNLSSLELGDSALYFCASSVEPTEHNEQFFGPGTRLTVL.

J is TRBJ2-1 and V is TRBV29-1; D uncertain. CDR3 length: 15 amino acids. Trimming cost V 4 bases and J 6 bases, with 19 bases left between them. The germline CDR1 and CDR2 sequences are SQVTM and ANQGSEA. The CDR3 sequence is CSVAPLFGSSNEQFF. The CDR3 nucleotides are TGCAGCGTTGCCCCTTTATTTGGCTCTTCCAATGAGCAGTTCTTC.

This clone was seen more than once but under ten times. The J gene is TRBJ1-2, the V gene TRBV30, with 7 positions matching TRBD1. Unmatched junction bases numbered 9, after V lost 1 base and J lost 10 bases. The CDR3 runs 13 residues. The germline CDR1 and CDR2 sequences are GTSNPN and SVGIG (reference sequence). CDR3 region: CAWSAGPDRIYTF. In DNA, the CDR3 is TGTGCCTGGAGTGCGGGTCCGGACAGGATCTACACCTTC. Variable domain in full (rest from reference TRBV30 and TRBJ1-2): SQTIHQWPATLVQPVGSPLSLECTVEGTSNPNLYWYRQAAGRGLQLLFYSVGIGQISSEVPQNLSASRPQDRQFILSSKKLLLSDSGFYLCAWSAGPDRIYTFGSGTRLTVV.

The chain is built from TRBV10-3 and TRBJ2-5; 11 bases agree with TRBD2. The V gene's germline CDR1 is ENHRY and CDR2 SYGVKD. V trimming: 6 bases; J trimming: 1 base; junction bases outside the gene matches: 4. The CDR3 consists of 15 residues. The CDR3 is CAISQLAGVQETQYF. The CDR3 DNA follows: TGTGCCATCAGCCAACTAGCGGGAGTCCAAGAGACCCAGTACTTC.